This T cell receptor (beta chain) was profiled in a study of preoperative IRX-2 immunotherapy in early breast cancer. Repertoires were generated with immunoSEQ multiplex PCR, while TCRdb's copy carries only in-frame clones and drops some. This sample has roughly 34,000 clones, with roughly nine tenths found just once. The treatment is: preoperative locoregional IRX-2 cytokine immunotherapy. The CDR3 sequence is 15 residues long. The junction had 5 bases not matched to a gene; V was cut back by 4 bases and J by 4 bases. CDR1 and CDR2 (germline): LNHDA, SQIVND (reference sequence). The origin of this receptor is a human donor with breast cancer. The chain employs TRBV19 and TRBJ2-1; 9 bases are shared with TRBD2. Specimen: tumor tissue, collected after IRX-2 immunotherapy. The CDR3: CASSKYLAGYNEQFF. In DNA, the CDR3 is TGTGCCAGTAGTAAGTACCTAGCGGGGTACAATGAGCAGTTCTTC.